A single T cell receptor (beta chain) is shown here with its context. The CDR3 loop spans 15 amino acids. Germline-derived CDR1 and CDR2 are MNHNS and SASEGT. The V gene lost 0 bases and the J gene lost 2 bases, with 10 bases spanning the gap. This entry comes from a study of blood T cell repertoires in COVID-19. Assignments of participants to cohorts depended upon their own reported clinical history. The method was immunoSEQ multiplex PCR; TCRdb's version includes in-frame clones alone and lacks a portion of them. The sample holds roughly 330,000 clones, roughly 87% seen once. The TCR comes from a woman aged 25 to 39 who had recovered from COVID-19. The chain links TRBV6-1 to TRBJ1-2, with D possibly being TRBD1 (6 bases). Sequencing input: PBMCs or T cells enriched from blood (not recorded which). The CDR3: CASSEASQGNYGYTF. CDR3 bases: TGTGCCAGCAGTGAAGCGTCGCAGGGGAACTATGGCTACACCTTC.